This T cell receptor beta chain came from a study of T cell responses to AZD1222 COVID-19 vaccine. Whole-study findings and limits: The sample set comprised mostly white British donors with more females, and clonal diversity was possibly underestimated. Spike was spanned by vaccine-associated CD4 TCRs, with dominance at 160-218 and 743-854. Nearly half of spike-specific TCRs reportedly go after variant regions that carry no mutations.

The method was immunoSEQ multiplex PCR; TCRdb's version includes in-frame clones alone and lacks a portion of them. Altogether some 150,000 clones are present, approximately 92% being singletons, with the ten largest covering 3.6%. About this clone: The antigen is undetermined.

The sample was peripheral blood, taken 28 days after the second AZD1222 dose. The origin of this receptor is an adult who received the AZD1222 COVID-19 vaccine.

The CDR3 loop reads CASSLAGRSTDTQYF. The CDR3 DNA follows: TGTGCCAGCAGCTTAGCAGGACGAAGCACAGATACGCAGTATTTT. This chain joins TRBV7-3 and TRBJ2-3; no clear D. Per the germline V gene, CDR1 is SGHTA and CDR2 is FQGTGA. The CDR3 is 15 amino acids. V was clipped by 2 bases and J by 0 bases, with 9 bases between them.